This T cell receptor beta chain was documented in a study of T cells expressing NK-cell markers. Study at large: In sorted CD3+CD56+NKG2C+, CD3+CD56+NKG2C- and CD3+CD56-NKG2C+ T cells, TCR beta repertoires were obtained.

It was by 5'RACE template switching with UMIs that TCR beta cDNA was made. TCRdb re-called the 5' RACE reads and gives one entry per CDR3 protein, without DNA. The ten top clones account for approximately 12%, within a sample of around 380,000 distinct CDR3 sequences. Of note for this clonotype: Its target is not known.

CDR1 is SEHNR, CDR2 FQNEAQ, per germline (reference sequence). CDR3 length: 14 residues. Notes on the study in general: Roughly six donors showed dominant NKG2C+ clonotypes comprising about 1.0-7.0% of their CD8+ T cells. A few donors showed these clonotypes also leading the CD3+CD56-NKG2C+ fraction.

The chain is built from TRBV7-9 and TRBJ1-5; TCRdb gives TRBD1 as the D gene, but with no DNA this cannot be confirmed. The TCR was taken from a woman between 50 and 59 years old in good health. The source material was blood T cells: a sorted CD56 or NKG2C T cell subset, CD4+ or CD8+ T cells, or bulk PBMC T cells (not recorded which). The CDR3 loop is CASSFGQGAQPQHF.